This TCR beta chain is from a study of vaccination effects on CD4 cells after COVID-19. Study results and limitations: Cross-reaction with common cold coronaviruses was seen in only 1 of 255 vaccine-induced clones from healthy vaccinees.

Antigen-specific CD4+ T cells were expanded (with viral peptide pools) by the ViraFEST assay ahead of sequencing. It was after nine to eleven days of culture that CD4+ T cells were isolated. Half the medium was replaced with IL-2 medium on days 3 and 7. The CDR3 totals 15 residues. V lost 6 bases and J 4 bases, leaving 16 bases between the germline ends. Per germline, CDR1 SNHLY and CDR2 FYNNEI. Comments on this clone: Its antigen is not known.

The repertoire was sequenced with immunoSEQ multiplex PCR; TCRdb's copy has only in-frame clones and lacks some. The repertoire consists of approximately 82,000 clones, with 74% occurring once and the leading ten covering approximately 1.7%. The chain recombines TRBV2 with TRBJ1-3; D might be TRBD1 (6 bases). This clonotype was sampled from a human donor who received a COVID-19 vaccine. The material sequenced was CD4+ T cells from PBMCs cultured with HCoV-229E spike peptides, taken before COVID-19 vaccination. The CDR3 here is CASSGLQGTGNTIYF. For the CDR3, the DNA is TGTGCCAGCAGCGGGCTACAGGGTACGGGAAACACCATATATTTT.